This passage covers 21 T cell receptor beta chains from one sample sequenced in a study of OX40 agonist ivuxolimab in advanced cancers. The table came from immunoSEQ multiplex PCR; TCRdb's copy has only in-frame clones and leaves some out. Among tens of thousands of clones listed, 84% were seen once. The sequencing used CD4+ or CD8+ T cells sorted from blood, collected in a trial of the OX40 agonist ivuxolimab. All receptors come from an adult with an advanced solid tumor such as melanoma, head and neck, liver or kidney cancer.

The V and J genes are TRBV7-9 and TRBJ2-1, with 13 bases identical to TRBD2. Germline CDR1 is SEHNR and CDR2 is FQNEAQ (reference sequence). The CDR3 runs to 17 residues. V was clipped by 3 bases and J by 7 bases; unmatched bases: 9. For the CDR3, the DNA is TGTGCCAGCAGCTTGTCGGGACTAGCGGGATTTGGTAATGAGCAGTTCTTC. As protein: CASSLSGLAGFGNEQFF.

This rearrangement joins TRBV19 to TRBJ1-4; D may be TRBD1 (5 bases). V was trimmed by 7 bases and J by 0 bases, leaving 12 bases between them. Per germline, CDR1 LNHDA and CDR2 SQIVND (reference sequence). The CDR3 loop spans 15 amino acids. CDR3 bases: TGTGCCAGTACCACTGGGACTGCAACTAATGAAAAACTGTTTTTT. Amino acids: CASTTGTATNEKLFF.

This sequence joins TRBV5-1 and TRBJ1-6; D gene unclear. Germline CDR1 is SGHRS and CDR2 is YFSETQ. The V end lost 4 bases, the J end lost 10 bases, and 15 bases lay between the germline ends. This CDR3 spans 14 amino acids. CDR3 nucleotides: TGCGCCAGCAGCATCTCGCGACAAGACTCACCCCTCCACTTT. This gives the protein CASSISRQDSPLHF.

The rearrangement joins TRBV19 to TRBJ2-7; TRBD2 aligns across 8 bases. This CDR3 has 15 residues. Trimming cost V 9 bases and J 3 bases; bases outside gene matches: 13. Germline lookup yields CDR1 LNHDA and CDR2 SQIVND (reference sequence). The CDR3 reads CASRQEGGTSYEQYF. The DNA for the CDR3 is TGTGCCAGCCGGCAAGAGGGTGGGACTAGCTACGAGCAGTACTTC.

The gene calls are TRBV19 and TRBJ2-3; TRBD2 might be the D (7 bases). The CDR3 has 15 residues. V dropped 5 bases and J dropped 5 bases, with 17 bases sitting between them. Germline lookup yields CDR1 LNHDA and CDR2 SQIVND (reference sequence). CDR3 region: CASSQAGAGRDTQYF. For the CDR3, the DNA is TGTGCCAGTAGTCAGGCGGGGGCCGGGAGAGATACGCAGTATTTT.

V is TRBV5-1 and J is TRBJ2-7, with TRBD2 matching over 11 bases. Germline V CDR1 and CDR2: SGHRS, YFSETQ. This CDR3 is 14 amino acids long. V lost 4 bases to trimming and J lost 0 bases; unmatched junction nucleotides: 0. DNA of the CDR3: TGCGCCAGCAGCCTAGCGGGAGGCTCCTACGAGCAGTACTTC. Protein: CASSLAGGSYEQYF.

This sequence joins TRBV2 and TRBJ2-7, with D unresolved. V was shortened by 6 bases and J by 3 bases, with 9 bases between the two germline ends. CDR3 length: 12 residues. Germline-derived CDR1 and CDR2 are SNHLY and FYNNEI. CDR3: CASSGSGYEQYF. Here the CDR3 DNA reads TGTGCCAGCAGCGGCAGTGGCTACGAGCAGTACTTC.

This clone was seen just once. The chain recombines TRBV18 with TRBJ2-1; 7 bases match TRBD2. The CDR3 spans 16 residues. Trimming at V came to 0 bases and at J to 5 bases, leaving 7 bases not matched to a gene. Germline V gene data show CDR1 as KGHSH and CDR2 as LQKENI. The CDR3 spells CASSPPPGTTHNEQFF. The CDR3 DNA reads as TGTGCCAGCTCACCACCGCCGGGGACTACCCACAATGAGCAGTTCTTC.

This clone was seen a few times. The chain couples TRBV5-5 to TRBJ1-2; perhaps TRBD1 as D (5 bases). The V end lost 0 bases, the J end lost 4 bases, and 13 bases lay between the germline ends. There are 15 residues in the CDR3. CDR1 SGHKS and CDR2 YYEKEE come from the germline V gene (reference sequence). This CDR3 is CASSLVAGRSYGYTF. The CDR3 bases are TGTGCCAGCAGCTTGGTGGCAGGGCGATCCTATGGCTACACCTTC. Together with reference TRBV5-5 and TRBJ1-2, the CDR3 gives the full variable domain: DAGVTQSPTHLIKTRGQQVTLRCSPISGHKSVSWYQQVLGQGPQFIFQYYEKEERGRGNFPDRFSARQFPNYSSELNVNALLLGDSALYLCASSLVAGRSYGYTFGSGTRLTVV.

CDR3 sequence: CATGTDTNSPLHF. For the CDR3, the DNA is TGTGCCACCGGGACAGACACAAATTCACCCCTCCACTTT. The rearrangement links TRBV6-5 to TRBJ1-6, with TRBD1 identical over 7 bases. The CDR3 consists of 13 residues. Trimming removed 10 bases from V and 7 bases from J; junction bases left unmatched: 7. Germline V gives CDR1 MNHEY, CDR2 SVGAGI.

The CDR3 coding sequence is TGTGCCAGCAGTTACCGGACGCCCATGGGAGAGCAGTACTTC. Protein sequence: CASSYRTPMGEQYF. J is TRBJ2-7 and V is TRBV6-5; D ambiguous. CDR1 MNHEY and CDR2 SVGAGI come from the germline V gene. The CDR3 has 14 amino acids. V was shortened by 2 bases and J by 7 bases, with 15 bases between the two germline ends.

The chain has TRBV29-1 and TRBJ2-3, with D possibly TRBD1 on 7 matching bases. The CDR3 spans 13 residues. Germline V lookup: CDR1 SQVTM, CDR2 ANQGSEA. V dropped 8 bases and J dropped 2 bases, with 14 bases sitting between them. The CDR3 bases are TGCAGCTGTCACAGGGGACTCACAGATACGCAGTATTTT. Protein: CSCHRGLTDTQYF.

The chain links TRBV19 to TRBJ1-2; D gene unclear. Germline V gene sequence: CDR1 LNHDA, CDR2 SQIVND (reference sequence). The V and J ends lost 3 bases and 2 bases respectively, with 7 bases between them. CDR3 length equals 13 residues. The CDR3 sequence is CASSITRNYGYTF. CDR3 DNA sequence: TGTGCCAGTAGTATCACGAGGAACTATGGCTACACCTTC.

By share, this clone counts as medium-sized. The chain couples TRBV7-9 to TRBJ1-1; 7 nucleotides agree with TRBD1. With V trimmed by 5 bases and J by 0 bases, 9 bases remained unmatched. Germline V gene lookup returns CDR1 SEHNR and CDR2 FQNEAQ (reference sequence). This CDR3 has 16 residues. The CDR3 region has the DNA TGTGCCAGCAGCCCCCGACCAGGGGGGATGAACACTGAAGCTTTCTTT. It codes for CASSPRPGGMNTEAFF.

The V and J genes are TRBV4-3 and TRBJ2-7, with TRBD1 identical over 8 bases. The CDR3 extends over 17 amino acids. Trimming removed 0 bases from V and 5 bases from J; junction bases left unmatched: 12. CDR1 and CDR2 (germline): LGHNA, YSLEER. In DNA, the CDR3 is TGCGCCAGCAGCCAAGATAGGGGCGCAGGGGGCATCAACGAGCAGTACTTC. Its translation: CASSQDRGAGGINEQYF.

This clone was detected a few times. V is TRBV19 and J is TRBJ1-1; D is uncertain. CDR1 LNHDA and CDR2 SQIVND come from the germline V gene (reference sequence). V lost 6 bases and J 4 bases, leaving 12 bases between the germline ends. The CDR3 covers 13 residues. In DNA form, the CDR3 reads TGTGCCAGTAGCAGGAGGTTGAGCACTGAAGCTTTCTTT. Amino acid sequence: CASSRRLSTEAFF.

The sample holds a few counts of this clone. The chain combines TRBV5-1 with TRBJ2-7; TRBD1 agrees at 8 bases. The CDR3 extends over 14 amino acids. The V gene's germline CDR1 is SGHRS and CDR2 YFSETQ. The V segment lost 4 bases and the J segment 6 bases; nucleotides outside the gene matches: 9. CDR3: CASSPADRAREQYF. CDR3 nucleotide sequence: TGCGCCAGCAGCCCAGCGGACAGGGCGCGCGAGCAGTACTTC.

This clone came up a few times. The genes are TRBV5-1 and TRBJ2-1; D ambiguous. Trimming stripped 0 bases from V and 6 bases from J, with 13 bases between. There are 15 residues in the CDR3. CDR1 is SGHRS, CDR2 YFSETQ, per germline. The CDR3 region is CASSLGGPPSNEQFF. The DNA for the CDR3 is TGCGCCAGCAGCTTGGGGGGTCCCCCCTCCAATGAGCAGTTCTTC. Drawing the rest from reference TRBV5-1 and TRBJ2-1, the complete variable domain is KAGVTQTPRYLIKTRGQQVTLSCSPISGHRSVSWYQQTPGQGLQFLFEYFSETQRNKGNFPGRFSGRQFSNSRSEMNVSTLELGDSALYLCASSLGGPPSNEQFFGPGTRLTVL.

V is TRBV6-5 and J is TRBJ1-2; 11 nucleotides line up with TRBD1. This CDR3 has 15 amino acids. Germline-derived CDR1 and CDR2 are MNHEY and SVGAGI. V gave up 4 bases and J gave up 4 bases; unmatched junction bases: 5. The DNA of the CDR3 is TGTGCCAGCAGTTCTCGGACAGGGGGCTTCTATGGCTACACCTTC. It yields the protein CASSSRTGGFYGYTF.

The chain has TRBV6-5 and TRBJ1-2; no firm D call. Germline V gene sequence: CDR1 MNHEY, CDR2 SVGAGI. The CDR3 has 11 residues. Trimming took 4 bases from V and 4 from J, leaving 4 bases between them. The CDR3 nucleotides read TGTGCCAGCAGTTCCTCCTATGGCTACACCTTC. Amino acid sequence: CASSSSYGYTF.

This clone showed up just a few times. V gene TRBV11-1 combines with J gene TRBJ1-4; weak D call: TRBD1 (5 bases). Germline V gene data show CDR1 as SGHAT and CDR2 as FQDESV (reference sequence). CDR3 length equals 13 residues. The germline V and J ends were trimmed by 5 bases and 5 bases, with 9 bases remaining between them. CDR3 sequence reads: CASSGRENEKLFF. CDR3 nucleotides: TGTGCCAGCAGCGGCAGGGAAAATGAAAAACTGTTTTTT.